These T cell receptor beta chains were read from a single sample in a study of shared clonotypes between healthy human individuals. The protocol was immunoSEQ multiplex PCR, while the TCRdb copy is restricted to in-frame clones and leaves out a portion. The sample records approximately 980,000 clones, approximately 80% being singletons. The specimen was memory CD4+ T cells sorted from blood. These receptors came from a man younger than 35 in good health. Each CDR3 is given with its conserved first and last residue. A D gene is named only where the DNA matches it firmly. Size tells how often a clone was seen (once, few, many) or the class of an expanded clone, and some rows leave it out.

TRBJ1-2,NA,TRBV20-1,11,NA,CSAVTGYGYTF,TGCAGTGCCGTCACAGGGTACGGCTACACCTTC
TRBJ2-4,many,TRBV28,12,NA,CASSPTGNIQYF,TGTGCCAGCAGCCCGACGGGAAACATTCAGTACTTC
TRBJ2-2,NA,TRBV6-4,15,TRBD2,CASSDSAGDTGELFF,TGTGCCAGCAGTGACTCTGCGGGAGATACCGGGGAGCTGTTTTTT
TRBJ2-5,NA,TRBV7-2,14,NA,CASKLGRTRETQYF,TGTGCCAGCAAGCTGGGACGTACAAGGGAGACCCAGTACTTC
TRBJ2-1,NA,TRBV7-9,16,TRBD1,CASSERGGQGWNEQFF,TGTGCCAGCAGCGAGAGGGGCGGACAGGGGTGGAATGAGCAGTTCTTC
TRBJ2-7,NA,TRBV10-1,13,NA,CASSESINGEQYF,TGCGCCAGCAGTGAATCCATCAACGGGGAGCAGTACTTC
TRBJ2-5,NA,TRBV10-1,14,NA,CASSESRRQETQYF,TGCGCCAGCAGTGAGTCTAGACGGCAAGAGACCCAGTACTTC
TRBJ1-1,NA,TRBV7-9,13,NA,CASSPGGNTEAFF,TGTGCCAGCAGCCCGGGGGGGAACACTGAAGCTTTCTTT
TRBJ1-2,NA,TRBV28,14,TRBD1,CASNSPTGGYGYTF,TGTGCCAGCAATTCCCCGACAGGGGGCTATGGCTACACCTTC
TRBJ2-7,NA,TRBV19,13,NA,CASSSITAYEQYF,TGTGCCAGTAGTTCGATTACAGCCTACGAGCAGTACTTC
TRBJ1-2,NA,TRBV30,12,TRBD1,CAWGQGPFGYTF,TGTGCCTGGGGACAGGGGCCGTTTGGTTACACCTTC
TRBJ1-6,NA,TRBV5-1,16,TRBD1,CASSPSGTGANSPLHF,TGCGCCAGCAGCCCATCCGGGACAGGGGCAAATTCACCCCTCCACTTT
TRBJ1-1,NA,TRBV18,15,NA,CASSPPNSQVSEAFF,TGTGCCAGCTCACCACCGAACAGTCAAGTATCTGAAGCTTTCTTT
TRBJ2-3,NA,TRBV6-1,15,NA,CASLILGGLLDTQYF,TGTGCCAGCCTGATCCTGGGGGGGCTTTTGGATACGCAGTATTTT
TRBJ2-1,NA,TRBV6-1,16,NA,CASSERPLSSYNEQFF,TGTGCCAGCAGTGAAAGGCCCCTGAGCTCCTACAATGAGCAGTTCTTC
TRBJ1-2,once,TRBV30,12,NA,CAWSVQFYGYTF,TGTGCCTGGAGTGTACAGTTCTATGGCTACACCTTC
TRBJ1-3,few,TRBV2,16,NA,CASTGMLSNSGNTIYF,TGTGCCAGCACCGGGATGCTCAGTAACTCTGGAAACACCATATATTTT
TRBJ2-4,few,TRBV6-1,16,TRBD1,CASSEATGTVNNIQYF,TGTGCCAGCAGTGAAGCAACCGGGACAGTGAACAACATTCAGTACTTC
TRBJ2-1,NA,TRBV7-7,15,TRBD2,CASSQSSGAYNEQFF,TGTGCTAGCAGCCAATCTAGCGGGGCCTACAATGAGCAGTTCTTC
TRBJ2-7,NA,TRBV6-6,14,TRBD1,CASSEPGQGYEQYF,TGTGCCAGCAGCGAACCGGGACAGGGCTACGAGCAGTACTTC
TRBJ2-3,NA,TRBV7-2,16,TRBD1,CASSFTGGAGTDTQYF,TGTGCCAGCAGCTTCACAGGGGGCGCTGGCACAGATACGCAGTATTTT
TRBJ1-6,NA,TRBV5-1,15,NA,CASSLGQNYNSPLHF,TGCGCCAGCAGCTTGGGGCAGAACTATAATTCACCCCTCCACTTT
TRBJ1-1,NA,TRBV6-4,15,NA,CASREGGQGNTEAFF,TGTGCCAGCCGCGAGGGGGGCCAGGGGAACACTGAAGCTTTCTTT
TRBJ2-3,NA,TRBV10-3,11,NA,CATGPTDTQYF,TGTGCCACCGGCCCCACAGATACGCAGTATTTT
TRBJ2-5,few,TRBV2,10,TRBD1,CASRTGFQYF,TGTGCCAGCAGGACAGGGTTCCAGTACTTC